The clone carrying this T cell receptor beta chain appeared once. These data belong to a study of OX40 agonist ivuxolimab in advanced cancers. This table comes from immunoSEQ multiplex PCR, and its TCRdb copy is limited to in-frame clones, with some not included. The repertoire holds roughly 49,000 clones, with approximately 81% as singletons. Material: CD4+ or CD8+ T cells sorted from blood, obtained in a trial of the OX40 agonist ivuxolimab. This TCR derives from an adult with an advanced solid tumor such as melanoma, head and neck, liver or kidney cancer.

The DNA for the CDR3 is TGTGCCAGCACTCCCGGGACCGGGTACAATGAGCAGTTCTTC. Its protein product is CASTPGTGYNEQFF. The chain is built from TRBV21-1 and TRBJ2-1. TRBV21-1 counts as a pseudogene. This CDR3 comprises 14 residues.